The next 10 T cell receptor beta chains were all read from a single sample in a study of shared clonotypes between healthy human individuals. Using immunoSEQ multiplex PCR, the repertoire was profiled, and TCRdb retains in-frame clones only, with some absent. The table shows roughly 2,000,000 clones, with 85% to 95% occurring only once. CD8 cells classed as naive were CD45RO-negative and positively selected for CCR7, excluding terminally differentiated effector memory CD45RA+ cells. Sequencing input: naive CD8+ T cells sorted from blood. The origin of the receptors is a man aged 18 to 29 in good health.

This clone was detected once. This chain connects TRBV5-6 to TRBJ2-4; 8 bases align to TRBD1. V was pared by 1 base and J by 15 bases, with 9 bases of the junction left unmatched. The CDR3 consists of 13 residues. CDR1 SGHDT and CDR2 YYEEEE come from the germline V gene. The CDR3 protein is CASSLSGGRLPYF. The CDR3 DNA is TGTGCCAGCAGCTTGTCAGGGGGCCGGCTACCGTACTTC.

The genes are TRBV9 and TRBJ1-4; TRBD1 might be the D (5 bases). Trimming took 1 base from V and 8 from J, leaving 12 bases between them. The germline V gene has CDR1 SGDLS and CDR2 YYNGEE. The CDR3 loop spans 14 amino acids. The CDR3 DNA reads TGTGCCAGCAGCGTAACCGGGGGTAAAGAAAAACTGTTTTTT. Amino acid sequence: CASSVTGGKEKLFF.

The gene calls are TRBV4-1 and TRBJ1-5, with unresolved D. The CDR3 length is 15 residues. Germline CDR1 MGHRA, CDR2 YSYEKL. V was pared by 0 bases and J by 3 bases, with 9 bases between. This CDR3 is CASSQETRLNQPQHF. For the CDR3, the DNA is TGCGCCAGCAGCCAAGAGACCCGGCTCAATCAGCCCCAGCATTTT.

V and J are TRBV19 and TRBJ2-7; TRBD1 matches at 10 bases. The CDR3 sequence is 16 residues long. Germline CDR1 is LNHDA and CDR2 is SQIVND (reference sequence). J gave up 2 bases and V 5 bases, and 9 bases lay outside the gene matches. CDR3: CASSPGTGVGTYEQYF. Written as DNA, the CDR3 is TGTGCCAGTAGTCCTGGGACAGGGGTAGGGACCTACGAGCAGTACTTC.

This clone was detected only once. The CDR3 sequence: CASSYGRGLEQYF. As DNA, the CDR3 is TGTGCCAGCAGTTACGGTCGGGGGCTTGAGCAGTACTTC. The chain employs TRBV6-5 and TRBJ2-7; D could derive from TRBD1 or TRBD2 (6 bases each). The CDR3 covers 13 residues. Germline V gene sequence: CDR1 MNHEY, CDR2 SVGAGI. V was shortened by 2 bases and J by 7 bases, with 12 bases between the two germline ends.

Concerning this clone itself: One junction end disagrees with the germline gene, perhaps due to a read error. The chain employs TRBV7-8 and TRBJ2-1; D may be TRBD2 (6 bases). Germline CDR1 reads SGHVS; CDR2 reads FQNEAQ. There are 19 residues in the CDR3. The CDR3 region is CASRLEPGLLPEWYNEQFF. CDR3 DNA sequence: TGTGCCAGCAGATTAGAACCGGGACTTCTCCCGGAATGGTACAATGAGCAGTTCTTC.

The chain carries TRBV19 and TRBJ2-7; tentative D call: TRBD2 (6 bases). Trimming left V 2 bases short and J 0 bases short, with 14 bases between. This CDR3 contains 16 residues. CDR1 LNHDA and CDR2 SQIVND come from the germline V gene (reference sequence). The CDR3 region is CASSISGVGFSYEQYF. The DNA for the CDR3 is TGTGCCAGTAGTATATCGGGAGTGGGGTTCTCCTACGAGCAGTACTTC.

V and J are TRBV7-9 and TRBJ1-1; D perhaps matches TRBD1 (5 bases). This CDR3 comprises 17 residues. Trimming cost V 5 bases and J 0 bases, with 19 bases left between them. Germline CDR1 and CDR2: SEHNR and FQNEAQ (reference sequence). CDR3 amino acids: CASSGGAEGMMNTEAFF. The CDR3 DNA sequence: TGTGCCAGCAGCGGCGGGGCAGAGGGGATGATGAACACTGAAGCTTTCTTT. The variable domain in full, with the rest retrieved from reference TRBV7-9 and TRBJ1-1, is DTGVSQNPRHKITKRGQNVTFRCDPISEHNRLYWYRQTLGQGPEFLTYFQNEAQLEKSRLLSDRFSAERPKGSFSTLEIQRTEQGDSAMYLCASSGGAEGMMNTEAFFGQGTRLTVV.

With regard to this clone: Different DNA sequences within this sample yield the same CDR3. The chain's CDR3 is CASSLGGGTYEQYF. The CDR3 DNA is TGTGCCAGCAGCTTAGGAGGCGGCACCTACGAGCAGTACTTC. The V call is TRBV11-2, the J call TRBJ2-7; no firm D call. The ends were cut back, 1 base at V and 2 bases at J, with 9 bases in the middle. Germline V gene data show CDR1 as SGHAT and CDR2 as FQNNGV. The CDR3 sequence is 14 residues long.

V is TRBV19 and J is TRBJ2-5; the D gene is possibly TRBD2 (5 bases). This CDR3 has 12 amino acids. Trimming stripped 5 bases from V and 7 bases from J, with 11 bases between. The V gene's germline CDR1 is LNHDA and CDR2 SQIVND (reference sequence). In DNA, the CDR3 is TGTGCCAGTAGTGAAACGGGGTCGACCCAGTACTTC. Its translation: CASSETGSTQYF.